This T cell receptor (beta chain) was obtained from a study of beta chain features in type 1 diabetes. General observations from the study: Type 1 diabetes patients showed fewer insertions and more deletions at VDJ junctions. Type 1 diabetes patients had TCRB CDR3s that were shorter (moderately but significantly so) in all four CD4+ subsets.

On this clone itself: Its target is not known.

Germline trimming cut 5 bases from V and 8 bases from J; bases unmatched to any gene: 11. The germline CDR1 and CDR2 sequences are MDHEN and SYDVKM. This CDR3 has 16 amino acids. Every isolated RNA sample was fully reverse transcribed, so sequencing captured expressed TCRB transcripts. The assay was immunoSEQ multiplex PCR, and TCRdb's table has in-frame clones only and misses some. In the table there are a few hundred thousand clones, roughly a tenth of which are singletons. Sequencing was done on a sample of central memory CD4+ T cells from blood. The genes are TRBV28 and TRBJ2-1, with 11 bases that match TRBD1. The receptor's source is a man aged 25 to 40 with type 1 diabetes. The CDR3 loop reads CASSRLGQGDYHEQFF. CDR3 coding DNA: TGTGCCAGCAGTCGCCTGGGACAGGGGGATTACCATGAGCAGTTCTTC.